The 28 T cell receptor beta chains below come from one sample, sequenced in a study of OX40 agonist ivuxolimab in advanced cancers. Data came from immunoSEQ multiplex PCR; TCRdb stores just in-frame clones and leaves some out. The sample yields 55,000 to 65,000 clones, about 85% seen once. The specimen was CD4+ or CD8+ T cells sorted from blood, collected in a trial of the OX40 agonist ivuxolimab. Receptors originate from an adult with an advanced solid tumor such as melanoma, head and neck, liver or kidney cancer.

This clone was seen only once. The rearrangement uses TRBV5-1 and TRBJ2-2, with TRBD2 as a possible D gene (6 bases). Trimming stripped 0 bases from V and 3 bases from J, with 12 bases between. The CDR3 contains 16 residues. Looked up from germline, CDR1 is SGHRS and CDR2 is YFSETQ. For the CDR3, the DNA is TGCGCCAGCAGCTTGGTAGGAGGGCATGACACCGGGGAGCTGTTTTTT. It encodes CASSLVGGHDTGELFF. Complete variable domain (other parts from reference TRBV5-1 and TRBJ2-2): KAGVTQTPRYLIKTRGQQVTLSCSPISGHRSVSWYQQTPGQGLQFLFEYFSETQRNKGNFPGRFSGRQFSNSRSEMNVSTLELGDSALYLCASSLVGGHDTGELFFGEGSRLTVL.

This clone came up a few times. V gene TRBV2 combines with J gene TRBJ1-1; D is uncertain. This CDR3 is built from 17 residues. CDR1 SNHLY and CDR2 FYNNEI come from the germline V gene. The V end was cut by 5 bases, the J end by 0 bases, with 19 bases between. CDR3: CASSSTEWPSLNTEAFF. For the CDR3, the DNA is TGTGCCAGCAGTTCCACTGAATGGCCCAGCTTGAACACTGAAGCTTTCTTT.

The chain joins TRBV4-2 to TRBJ2-1; D ambiguous. Between the trimmed V and J ends, which lost 0 bases and 9 bases, there was a span of 12 bases. Germline V gene data show CDR1 as LGHNA and CDR2 as YNFKEQ. CDR3 size: 14 residues. CDR3 loop: CASSQEASVPEQFF. In DNA form, the CDR3 reads TGTGCCAGCAGCCAAGAGGCGTCTGTCCCTGAGCAGTTCTTC.

The chain couples TRBV28 to TRBJ1-2; no definite D call. Germline assignment: CDR1 MDHEN and CDR2 SYDVKM. There are 14 residues in the CDR3. Trimming pared 3 bases from V and 5 bases from J, leaving 13 bases between. The CDR3 region has the DNA TGTGCCAGCAGTTTGTTCAATCGAGGGTATGGCTACACCTTC. Its translation: CASSLFNRGYGYTF.

V and J are TRBV28 and TRBJ2-7; 11 bases fit TRBD2. J gave up 3 bases and V 3 bases, and 4 bases lay outside the gene matches. The CDR3 consists of 15 residues. Germline CDR1 reads MDHEN; CDR2 reads SYDVKM. As DNA, the CDR3 is TGTGCCAGCAGTTTGACTAGCGGGGAAATCTACGAGCAGTACTTC. Translating it yields CASSLTSGEIYEQYF.

The chain uses TRBV27 and TRBJ1-2; D is unclear. Trimming pared 4 bases from V and 8 bases from J, leaving 20 bases between. The length of the CDR3 is 15 residues. Looked up from germline, CDR1 is MNHEY and CDR2 is SMNVEV (reference sequence). CDR3 residues: CASSSQMASRYGYTF. CDR3 sequence (DNA): TGTGCCAGCAGTTCCCAGATGGCCTCGAGATACGGCTACACCTTC.

J is TRBJ2-3 and V is TRBV6-6; the match to TRBD2 covers 9 bases. CDR1 and CDR2 (germline): MNHNY, SVGAGI (reference sequence). This CDR3 has 14 amino acids. V lost 6 bases and J lost 4; bases outside the gene matches: 5. The CDR3, as DNA: TGTGCCAGCAGACCCGGGACTAGCTCAGATACGCAGTATTTT. Protein product: CASRPGTSSDTQYF.

The chain uses TRBV29-1 and TRBJ2-7; TRBD1 matches at 10 bases. Trimming cost V 0 bases and J 6 bases; bases outside gene matches: 8. Germline CDR1 and CDR2: SQVTM and ANQGSEA. CDR3 length: 15 amino acids. This chain's CDR3 is CSVEDQGTGVVEQYF. As DNA, the CDR3 is TGCAGCGTTGAAGATCAGGGGACAGGGGTCGTCGAGCAGTACTTC.

The J gene is TRBJ2-5, the V gene TRBV28; 9 nucleotides agree with TRBD1. J gave up 2 bases and V 5 bases, and 6 bases lay outside the gene matches. The germline V gene encodes CDR1 MDHEN and CDR2 SYDVKM. This CDR3 comprises 15 residues. This CDR3 reads CASSAIGTGQETQYF. The CDR3 bases are TGTGCCAGCAGTGCGATCGGGACAGGGCAAGAGACCCAGTACTTC. Supplemented by reference TRBV28 and TRBJ2-5, the full variable domain reads DVKVTQSSRYLVKRTGEKVFLECVQDMDHENMFWYRQDPGLGLRLIYFSYDVKMKEKGDIPEGYSVSREKKERFSLILESASTNQTSMYLCASSAIGTGQETQYFGPGTRLLVL.

This clone was recorded only once. This chain joins TRBV21-1 and TRBJ1-3; TRBD1, the table's D call, was not compared with the DNA. TRBV21-1 is labeled a pseudogene. CDR3 length: 20 residues. CDR3: CASSKNPRSTGDCSGNTIYF. The CDR3, as DNA: TGTGCCAGCAGCAAAAATCCCCGCTCGACAGGGGACTGCTCTGGAAACACCATATATTTT.

The DNA of the CDR3 is TGTGCCAGCAGCTTAGCTTCTGGACAGCCTCAGCCCCAGCATTTT. Amino acids: CASSLASGQPQPQHF. The V gene is TRBV7-2, the J gene TRBJ1-5, with D maybe TRBD1 (6 bases). The CDR3 covers 15 residues. CDR1 SGHTA and CDR2 FQGNSA come from the germline V gene. V lost 0 bases, J lost 6 bases, and 12 bases lay in between.

The V and J genes are TRBV19 and TRBJ2-6, with 7 positions matching TRBD1. This CDR3 has 17 residues. Per germline, CDR1 LNHDA and CDR2 SQIVND (reference sequence). The V and J ends lost 6 bases and 0 bases, in that order; junction bases with no gene match: 8. The CDR3 DNA is TGTGCCAGTAGCCGAACAGGGGTGGCCTCTGGGGCCAACGTCCTGACTTTC. The encoded protein is CASSRTGVASGANVLTF.

The genes are TRBV2 and TRBJ2-7, with D unclear. CDR1 and CDR2 from the germline V gene are SNHLY and FYNNEI. V gave up 4 bases and J gave up 6 bases, with 7 bases separating them. This CDR3 spans 11 amino acids. CDR3 region: CASSGSFEQYF. The CDR3, as DNA: TGTGCCAGCAGTGGTAGTTTCGAGCAGTACTTC.

The rearrangement uses TRBV5-8 and TRBJ2-7; the match to TRBD1 covers 7 bases. CDR1 SGHTS and CDR2 YDEGEE come from the germline V gene. With V trimmed by 0 bases and J by 8 bases, 5 bases remained unmatched. The CDR3 contains 13 residues. CDR3 nucleotides: TGTGCCAGCAGCTTGGACGGACAGGCTAAGCAGTACTTC. It codes for CASSLDGQAKQYF.

In this sample, this clone turned up once. This rearrangement joins TRBV27 to TRBJ1-5; D might be TRBD1 (5 bases). CDR3 length equals 15 residues. Germline CDR1 is MNHEY and CDR2 is SMNVEV (reference sequence). The ends were cut back, 2 bases at V and 3 bases at J, with 11 bases in the middle. The CDR3 reads CASSLTGLYNQPQHF. The CDR3 coding sequence is TGTGCCAGCAGTTTAACGGGACTGTACAATCAGCCCCAGCATTTT.

The chain couples TRBV28 to TRBJ2-3; the D is unclear. The CDR3 contains 15 residues. CDR1 and CDR2 (germline): MDHEN, SYDVKM. Trimming cost V 8 bases and J 5 bases, with 20 bases left between them. The CDR3 here is CASSLSPLGKDTQYF. The CDR3 coding sequence is TGTGCCAGCTCTCTATCCCCGTTGGGCAAAGATACGCAGTATTTT.

J is TRBJ1-1 and V is TRBV5-6; D uncertain. Germline loops: CDR1 SGHDT, CDR2 YYEEEE. This CDR3 is 16 amino acids long. V shed 2 bases and J shed 4 bases, with 18 bases lying between them. The CDR3 DNA sequence: TGTGCCAGCAGCTTCCTCGGCGGGGATGGAGGCACTGAAGCTTTCTTT. The encoded protein is CASSFLGGDGGTEAFF.

The V gene is TRBV7-3, the J gene TRBJ1-4; 11 bases map to TRBD1. Germline V gene lookup returns CDR1 SGHTA and CDR2 FQGTGA. V gave up 2 bases and J gave up 11 bases; unmatched junction bases: 1. The CDR3 consists of 13 residues. The CDR3 sequence is CASSLGTGGKLFF. The CDR3 DNA sequence: TGTGCCAGCAGCTTAGGGACAGGGGGGAAACTGTTTTTT.

This chain links TRBV9 with TRBJ1-1; D may be TRBD1 (6 bases). This CDR3 spans 14 amino acids. V was shortened by 0 bases and J by 1 base, with 7 bases between the two germline ends. In germline, CDR1 is SGDLS, CDR2 YYNGEE. Here the CDR3 DNA reads TGTGCCAGCAGCGTAGGGGGACAGAACACTGAAGCTTTCTTT. Translated: CASSVGGQNTEAFF.

The DNA for the CDR3 is TGTGCCAGCAGCTTCGACGGTCGTGAAACTGAAGCTTTCTTT. This gives the protein CASSFDGRETEAFF. The chain recombines TRBV5-5 with TRBJ1-1; D uncertain. V dropped 2 bases and J dropped 5 bases, with 13 bases sitting between them. Germline lookup yields CDR1 SGHKS and CDR2 YYEKEE (reference sequence). The CDR3 length is 14 residues.

The V gene is TRBV19, the J gene TRBJ1-4; possible D gene TRBD1, 5 bases. The V gene's germline CDR1 is LNHDA and CDR2 SQIVND (reference sequence). The V gene lost 1 base and the J gene lost 3 bases, with 9 bases spanning the gap. The CDR3 sequence is 15 residues long. CDR3 in amino acids: CASSIGGESNEKLFF. As DNA, the CDR3 is TGTGCCAGTAGTATAGGGGGCGAATCTAATGAAAAACTGTTTTTT.

This clone has more than one count but fewer than ten. V usage is TRBV19 and J usage is TRBJ2-7; D unclear. The CDR3 has 14 residues. Germline V gene data show CDR1 as LNHDA and CDR2 as SQIVND (reference sequence). V was trimmed by 1 base and J by 7 bases, leaving 14 bases between them. CDR3 protein: CASSIGFRLGEQYF. The CDR3 coding sequence is TGTGCCAGTAGTATAGGTTTTCGCCTTGGAGAGCAGTACTTC.

A single count supports this clone. The chain carries TRBV28 and TRBJ2-6; 11 nucleotides align to TRBD1. There are 18 residues in the CDR3. Unmatched junction bases numbered 7, after V lost 4 bases and J lost 2 bases. The germline V gene has CDR1 MDHEN and CDR2 SYDVKM. CDR3: CASSSIRDRGTGANVLTF. CDR3 in DNA: TGTGCCAGCAGTTCCATCCGGGACAGGGGGACTGGGGCCAACGTCCTGACTTTC.

The chain carries TRBV6-5 and TRBJ2-7; 8 bases agree with TRBD1. CDR1 is MNHEY and CDR2 is SVGAGI in the germline V gene. The V segment lost 5 bases and the J segment 4 bases; nucleotides outside the gene matches: 10. The CDR3 has 15 amino acids. The chain's CDR3 is CASSITGTGEYEQYF. The CDR3 coding sequence is TGTGCCAGCAGTATCACCGGGACAGGCGAATACGAGCAGTACTTC.

This clone appeared many times. DNA of the CDR3: TGTGCCAGCGCCGGGACAGCCTATGGCTACACCTTC. Protein product: CASAGTAYGYTF. The rearrangement uses TRBV19 and TRBJ1-2; 7 bases agree with TRBD1. This CDR3 has 12 residues. Germline V gives CDR1 LNHDA, CDR2 SQIVND (reference sequence). The V and J ends lost 9 bases and 4 bases, in that order; junction bases with no gene match: 5.

The J gene is TRBJ1-5, the V gene TRBV5-4, with D possibly matching TRBD1 (6 bases). V shed 4 bases and J shed 1 base, with 18 bases lying between them. This CDR3 spans 17 amino acids. CDR1 is SGHNT and CDR2 is YYREEE in the germline V gene (reference sequence). In DNA, the CDR3 is TGTGCCAGCAGCCCTATCTTGCCCGGACAGAGCAATCAGCCCCAGCATTTT. It codes for CASSPILPGQSNQPQHF. The whole variable domain, filled in from reference TRBV5-4 and TRBJ1-5, reads ETGVTQSPTHLIKTRGQQVTLRCSSQSGHNTVSWYQQALGQGPQFIFQYYREEENGRGNFPPRFSGLQFPNYSSELNVNALELDDSALYLCASSPILPGQSNQPQHFGDGTRLSIL.

The CDR3 here is CASSPGQGAFNTQYF. The CDR3 DNA reads as TGTGCCAGCAGTCCAGGACAGGGGGCATTTAATACGCAGTATTTT. The gene calls are TRBV28 and TRBJ2-3, with TRBD1 matching over 11 bases. In germline, CDR1 is MDHEN, CDR2 SYDVKM. CDR3 size: 15 residues. Germline trimming cut 5 bases from V and 7 bases from J; bases unmatched to any gene: 8.

The chain couples TRBV18 to TRBJ2-3, with D unresolved. Deletions cut 6 bases from V and 5 bases from J, with 9 bases between. This CDR3 spans 12 amino acids. Germline lookup yields CDR1 KGHSH and CDR2 LQKENI. This chain's CDR3 is CASSPDRDTQYF. The CDR3 bases are TGTGCCAGCTCCCCAGACCGAGATACGCAGTATTTT. Full variable domain (rest looked up from reference TRBV18 and TRBJ2-3): NAGVMQNPRHLVRRRGQEARLRCSPMKGHSHVYWYRQLPEEGLKFMVYLQKENIIDESGMPKERFSAEFPKEGPSILRIQQVVRGDSAAYFCASSPDRDTQYFGPGTRLTVL.